This TCR beta chain was sequenced for a study of cytomegalovirus exposure and HLA in healthy donors. Study-wide findings and caveats: Cytomegalovirus status was reportedly diagnosed by the classifier with high sensitivity and specificity. Apparent HLA restriction characterized most CMV-associated TCR beta chains in a later analysis.

A note on this clone: Its antigen remains unknown. The same CDR3 is also encoded by other DNA sequences in this sample.

The PCR had 60 Vbeta and 13 Jbeta primers. Method: immunoSEQ multiplex PCR; TCRdb's copy keeps in-frame clones and lacks some. This sample has about 140,000 clones, with approximately 77% found just once. Sequencing input: PBMCs. This clonotype originated in a man aged 30 to 45 in good health and CMV-seronegative.

The DNA of the CDR3 is TGCGCCAGCAGCTTGGGGACTAGCGGGACCGGGGAGCTGTTTTTT. Amino acids: CASSLGTSGTGELFF. V gene TRBV5-1 combines with J gene TRBJ2-2, with TRBD2 matching 11 bases. The CDR3 spans 15 residues. After removal of 0 bases from V and 5 bases from J, the junction contained 0 bases not matched to a gene. Germline CDR1 SGHRS, CDR2 YFSETQ. The variable domain in full, with the rest retrieved from reference TRBV5-1 and TRBJ2-2, is KAGVTQTPRYLIKTRGQQVTLSCSPISGHRSVSWYQQTPGQGLQFLFEYFSETQRNKGNFPGRFSGRQFSNSRSEMNVSTLELGDSALYLCASSLGTSGTGELFFGEGSRLTVL.